This TCR beta chain is drawn from a study of CD8+ T cells in alopecia areata. A remark on this clone: Its specificity is unknown.

V lost 5 bases and J lost 7, with 17 bases in between. The CDR3 runs to 14 residues. Germline V gives CDR1 SEHNR, CDR2 FQNEAQ (reference sequence). General study findings and limits: Treatment with tofacitinib significantly lowered scalp clonality and reduced expanded CD8+ clones among the top 100. It was lesional scalp, especially alopecia totalis/universalis, that showed higher clonality than normal scalp.

Treatment specified: oral pan-JAK inhibitor, 5-10 mg twice daily. Both CD4+ and CD8+ T cells were separated by sorting PBMCs. Following extraction, RNA underwent reverse transcription to cDNA, which served as the sequencing template. Method: immunoSEQ multiplex PCR; TCRdb's copy keeps in-frame clones and lacks some. Among 150,000 to 200,000 clones, 55% to 70% were seen once, and the ten largest hold about 3.5%. The source material was CD4+ T cells sorted from blood, sampled at week 4, from a patient treated with tofacitinib. This sequence originates from a human donor with alopecia areata. The rearrangement uses TRBV7-9 and TRBJ2-5; D remains ambiguous. The CDR3 sequence is CASSHPGPIRTQYF. In DNA, the CDR3 is TGTGCCAGCAGCCACCCGGGCCCCATAAGGACCCAGTACTTC.